This T cell receptor (beta chain) was identified in a study of T-cell reconstitution after alpha-beta-depleted transplantation in children. Preparation of the TCRbeta library used unique molecular identifiers. MiXCR, run by TCRdb on the PCR reads, gives a single entry per CDR3 protein. Of around 370,000 distinct CDR3 sequences listed, 10% are singletons. Germline-derived CDR1 and CDR2 are LGHNA and YNFKEQ. CDR3 length: 17 amino acids. The junction had 7 bases not matched to a gene; V was cut back by 3 bases and J by 1 base. The chain has TRBV4-2 and TRBJ1-1; 11 bases line up with TRBD1. This clonotype originated in a human donor who donated a stem cell graft to a child with acute lymphoblastic leukemia. Specimen: PBMCs from the stem cell graft donor, collected from the stem cell graft. CDR3 loop: CASSHAGTGGWNTEAFF. CDR3 nucleotides: TGTGCCAGCAGCCATGCTGGGACAGGGGGTTGGAACACTGAAGCTTTCTTT.